This TCR beta chain derives from a study of T cell repertoires in cytomegalovirus infection. This clonotype was counted a few times. The V gene lost 3 bases and the J gene lost 0 bases, with 10 bases spanning the gap. CDR3 length equals 15 residues. Germline values: CDR1 SGHDT, CDR2 YYEEEE. TCRdb recomputed calls from the reads with MiXCR, one row per CDR3 protein. The repertoire has more than 650,000 distinct CDR3 sequences, under 40% of them found once; the top ten carry about 2.8%. The chain couples TRBV5-6 to TRBJ2-1; unclear D gene. This receptor was obtained from a human donor in good health (CMV status not recorded). Some clones in this sample may be carry-over from other donors' samples. The specimen was PBMCs. CDR3 amino acids: CASSYDPSSYNEQFF. CDR3 sequence (DNA): TGTGCCAGCAGCTACGACCCGAGCTCCTACAATGAGCAGTTCTTC.